These T cell receptor beta chains were read from a single sample in a study of T-cell reconstitution after alpha-beta-depleted transplantation in children. One entry per CDR3 protein results from TCRdb running MiXCR on the PCR reads. The sample holds some 95,000 distinct CDR3 sequences, less than 25% seen once. The sequenced sample was PBMCs, obtained before TCRalphabeta/CD19-depleted stem cell transplant. The receptors were sampled from a boy younger than 10 with acute lymphoblastic leukemia, due to receive a stem cell transplant. The CDR3 runs from the conserved cysteine through the conserved F or W. Each record gives: J gene, V gene, CDR3 protein.

TRBJ2-1 TRBV5-1 CASTQGGASYNEQFF
TRBJ2-5 TRBV5-1 CASSFGLVETQYF
TRBJ2-3 TRBV4-2 CASSQVTSGGTDTQYF
TRBJ2-3 TRBV6-4 CASSDGLATDTQYF
TRBJ2-3 TRBV5-1 CASSLEGIVTDTQYF
TRBJ2-2 TRBV7-2 CASSLHVAGGTGELFF
TRBJ2-3 TRBV20-1 CSASGGAPISDTQYF
TRBJ2-5 TRBV28 CASSLPPTSSQETQYF
TRBJ2-3 TRBV29-1 CSVLAGADTQYF
TRBJ1-1 TRBV7-6 CASAEGMNTEAFF
TRBJ2-5 TRBV18 CASSQRQGRETQYF
TRBJ1-1 TRBV28 CASSPSRAYTEAFF
TRBJ1-1 TRBV4-1 CASSQVSMGQTNTEAFF
TRBJ1-6 TRBV20-1 CSAATRQGQNSPLHF
TRBJ2-7 TRBV5-6 CASSPIGRSSYEQYF
TRBJ2-7 TRBV28 CASSLKGTSFAEQYF
TRBJ2-7 TRBV20-1 CSADRQGGQYF
TRBJ1-1 TRBV12-3/TRBV12-4 CASSLPQNTEAFF
TRBJ2-1 TRBV18 CASSPPGGEQFF
TRBJ2-7 TRBV5-1 CASSFSGSSAEQYF
TRBJ2-7 TRBV10-3 CAISEPYGQGNEQYF
TRBJ2-7 TRBV20-1 CSARGGTGGKQYF
TRBJ1-2 TRBV12-3/TRBV12-4 CASSQTINGYGYTF
TRBJ2-2 TRBV5-1 CASSLAGTVNTGELFF
TRBJ2-7 TRBV20-1 CSASADGLYEQYF
TRBJ2-7 TRBV7-8 CASSLDSLDILRTYEQYF
TRBJ1-5 TRBV12-3/TRBV12-4 CASSLKAAGTGGNQPQHF
TRBJ2-5 TRBV7-9 CASSPPRQGFVEETQYF
TRBJ1-5 TRBV12-3/TRBV12-4 CASSLGPQPQHF
TRBJ2-1 TRBV5-1 CASSLDGGGEQFF
TRBJ2-3 TRBV3-1 CASSRGNPPIDTQYF
TRBJ1-4 TRBV2 CASSQGTGRNEKLFF
TRBJ2-1 TRBV14 CASSQAGWDNNEQFF
TRBJ1-1 TRBV28 CASSFVGRLNTEAFF
TRBJ1-6 TRBV11-2 CASSLDPSGGSPLHF
TRBJ2-3 TRBV7-2 CASSLKSRRGSTDTQYF
TRBJ1-6 TRBV20-1 CSAREGGRGLFTGSPLHF
TRBJ2-7 TRBV5-1 CASSPGTSGYEQYF
TRBJ1-1 TRBV4-2 CASSQDGQRNTEAFF
TRBJ1-5 TRBV27 CASSLVRGGTGPQPQHF
TRBJ2-7 TRBV3-1 CASSQGKRRYEQYF
TRBJ2-1 TRBV5-1 CASSPSGAVEQFF
TRBJ1-2 TRBV5-1 CASSFGQGFGYTF
TRBJ2-5 TRBV7-2 CASSLMVEKETQYF
TRBJ2-2 TRBV28 CASSFPGLRSTGELFF